This T cell receptor (beta chain) was sequenced during a study of technical replicates of blood from a few donors. Sequencing was performed with immunoSEQ multiplex PCR; in TCRdb, only in-frame clones are kept and a portion is missing. The sample records tens of thousands of clones, about 95% being singletons. The sample consisted of T cells isolated from PBMCs. The TCR sequence derives from a human donor in good health.

The chain's CDR3 is CASSAIVTGRFTF. In nucleotides, the CDR3 is TGTGCCAGCAGCGCGATCGTTACAGGTAGATTCACCTTC. This rearrangement joins TRBV9 to TRBJ1-2; weak D call: TRBD1 (5 bases). This CDR3 has 13 amino acids. From germline, CDR1 is SGDLS and CDR2 YYNGEE. V shed 3 bases and J shed 13 bases, with 19 bases lying between them.